Here is one T cell receptor (beta chain) with its context. These data come from a study of blood T cells in healthy people across ages. The CDR3 has 14 amino acids. Germline assignment: CDR1 MDHEN and CDR2 SYDVKM. V shed 5 bases, J shed 7 bases, and the junction held 10 bases outside the gene matches. In each sample, at least 7 million PBMCs were isolated. Combining a sample-barcoded 5' primer with a J-beta primer mix, a second PCR ran for about 6 to 12 cycles. TCRdb reanalysed the 5' RACE reads using MiXCR and keeps one entry per CDR3 protein. The sample records roughly 2 million distinct CDR3 sequences, around 50% being singletons.

V gene TRBV28 combines with J gene TRBJ2-7, with 8 positions matching TRBD2. This receptor was obtained from a woman between 40 and 50 years old in good health. Material for sequencing was blood. The DNA of the CDR3 is TGTGCCAGCAGTAAAAGCGGGGGAACCGGGGAGCAGTACTTC. It is translated as CASSKSGGTGEQYF.